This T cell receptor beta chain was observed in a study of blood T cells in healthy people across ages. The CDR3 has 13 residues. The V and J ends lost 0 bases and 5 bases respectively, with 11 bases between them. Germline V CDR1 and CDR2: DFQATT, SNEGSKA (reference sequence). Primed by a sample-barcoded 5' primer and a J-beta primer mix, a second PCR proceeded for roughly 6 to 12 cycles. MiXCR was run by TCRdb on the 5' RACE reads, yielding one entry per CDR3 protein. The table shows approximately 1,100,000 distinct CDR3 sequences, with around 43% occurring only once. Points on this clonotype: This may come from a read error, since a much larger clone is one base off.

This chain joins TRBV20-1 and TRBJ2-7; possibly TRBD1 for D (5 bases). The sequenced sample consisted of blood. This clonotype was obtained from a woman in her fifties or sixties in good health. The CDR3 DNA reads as TGCAGTGCTAGAGATCAGGGATGGGACGAGCAGTACTTC. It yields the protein CSARDQGWDEQYF.